This T cell receptor beta chain was found in a study of blood T cells in healthy people across ages. Sample-barcoded 5' priming and a J-beta primer mix drove a second PCR of roughly 6 to 12 cycles. TCRdb re-called the 5' RACE reads with MiXCR, one entry per CDR3 protein. The repertoire holds around 990,000 distinct CDR3 sequences, with roughly two fifths as singletons. The study, taken as a whole, reports: Naive CD4+ cells and diversity were both higher in long-lived donors than in aged donors. Roughly linear declines in TCR beta diversity per million T cells occurred with age.

This clonotype was seen a handful of times. The target antigen is unknown. CDR3 size: 11 residues. Germline lookup yields CDR1 SNHLY and CDR2 FYNNEI. Deletions cut 6 bases from V and 5 bases from J, with 6 bases between. Donors were healthy Caucasian individuals from Russia aged roughly 6 to 100. In each sample, at least 7 million PBMCs were isolated. The rearrangement uses TRBV2 and TRBJ2-3; no reliable D call. The material sequenced was blood. This clonotype was sampled from a man in his late teens or twenties in good health. CDR3 loop: CASRGKDTQYF. CDR3 bases: TGTGCCAGCAGAGGGAAAGATACGCAGTATTTT.